One sample yielded the 7 T cell receptor beta chains listed below, sequenced in a study of cytomegalovirus exposure and HLA in healthy donors. In the PCR, 60 Vbeta and 13 Jbeta primers were used. Data came from immunoSEQ multiplex PCR; TCRdb stores just in-frame clones and leaves some out. The sample shows some 180,000 clones, around four fifths of them seen only once. Sequencing was done on a sample of PBMCs. These receptors originate from a man younger than 35 in good health and CMV-seronegative.

The rearrangement links TRBV11-2 to TRBJ2-1; TRBD2 agrees at 9 bases. V lost 5 bases to trimming and J lost 10 bases; unmatched junction nucleotides: 12. Germline V gene sequence: CDR1 SGHAT, CDR2 FQNNGV. This CDR3 contains 15 residues. CDR3 sequence (DNA): TGTGCCAGCAGCCATAGCGGGAGCGTCGACGGGGAGCAGTTCTTC. As protein: CASSHSGSVDGEQFF.

The V and J genes are TRBV7-2 and TRBJ2-7, with a tentative D call TRBD1 (5 bases). The CDR3 has 14 amino acids. Germline lookup yields CDR1 SGHTA and CDR2 FQGNSA. The ends were cut back, 1 base at V and 2 bases at J, with 9 bases in the middle. As DNA, the CDR3 is TGTGCCAGCAGCTTAGAACAGGTAACCTACGAGCAGTACTTC. Translating gives CASSLEQVTYEQYF.

The chain uses TRBV19 and TRBJ2-2; 10 nucleotides align to TRBD2. CDR3 length: 17 amino acids. Germline-derived CDR1 and CDR2 are LNHDA and SQIVND (reference sequence). The V segment lost 1 base and the J segment 5 bases; nucleotides outside the gene matches: 7. The chain's CDR3 is CASSIGASGSRTGELFF. CDR3 in DNA: TGTGCCAGTAGTATAGGCGCTAGCGGGAGTAGAACCGGGGAGCTGTTTTTT.

The chain carries TRBV5-1 and TRBJ2-3; D unclear. The germline V gene has CDR1 SGHRS and CDR2 YFSETQ. The CDR3 length is 14 residues. V was pared by 3 bases and J by 3 bases, with 11 bases between. The CDR3 spells CASSWMENTDTQYF. The CDR3 DNA sequence: TGCGCCAGCAGCTGGATGGAGAATACAGATACGCAGTATTTT.

V gene TRBV30 combines with J gene TRBJ2-7; perhaps TRBD1 as D (6 bases). Trimming left V 1 base short and J 6 bases short, with 13 bases between. Per germline, CDR1 GTSNPN and CDR2 SVGIG (reference sequence). The CDR3 is 13 residues long. CDR3 loop: CAWSEDSYREQYF. The CDR3 DNA reads as TGTGCCTGGAGTGAGGACAGTTACCGCGAGCAGTACTTC.

This clone was observed once. The chain recombines TRBV19 with TRBJ2-1; 7 positions match TRBD2. From germline, CDR1 is LNHDA and CDR2 SQIVND (reference sequence). J was trimmed by 2 bases and V by 3 bases; bases with no gene match: 7. The CDR3 totals 16 residues. CDR3 amino acids: CASSIGSGVAYNEQFF. CDR3 sequence (DNA): TGTGCCAGTAGTATTGGGAGCGGGGTAGCCTACAATGAGCAGTTCTTC. Variable domain in full (rest from reference TRBV19 and TRBJ2-1): DGGITQSPKYLFRKEGQNVTLSCEQNLNHDAMYWYRQDPGQGLRLIYYSQIVNDFQKGDIAEGYSVSREKKESFPLTVTSAQKNPTAFYLCASSIGSGVAYNEQFFGPGTRLTVL.

This clone was observed a single time. The chain joins TRBV9 to TRBJ2-3, with TRBD1 as a possible D gene (6 bases). Germline V gene data show CDR1 as SGDLS and CDR2 as YYNGEE. The CDR3 has 16 residues. V lost 3 bases to trimming and J lost 0 bases, with 14 bases between them. Here the CDR3 DNA reads TGTGCCAGCAGCGGACGCTACAGGGCGAGCACAGATACGCAGTATTTT. Its translation: CASSGRYRASTDTQYF.